The 10 T cell receptor beta chains below all came from one sample that was sequenced in a study of shared clonotypes between healthy human individuals. Profiled with immunoSEQ multiplex PCR; TCRdb holds only in-frame clones, not every one. Of 2 million to 2.5 million clones in the sample, 93% were seen once. The sample taken for sequencing was naive CD4+ T cells from PBMCs. The subset denotes: CD45RA+ positively selected. Receptors originate from a man aged 18 to 30 in good health. Some clones in this sample may be carry-over from other donors' samples.

The rearrangement joins TRBV12-5 to TRBJ1-1, with TRBD1 matching over 7 bases. The J segment lost 6 bases and the V segment lost 2 bases, leaving 3 bases of the junction unmatched. CDR1 and CDR2 from the germline V gene are LGHNT and FRNRAP. This CDR3 comprises 13 residues. The CDR3 nucleotides read TGTGCTAGTGGTTTGACAGGGGACGCTGAAGCTTTCTTT. It encodes CASGLTGDAEAFF.

This rearrangement joins TRBV6-5 to TRBJ2-4; D perhaps matches TRBD1 (6 bases). Trimming pared 6 bases from V and 4 bases from J, leaving 10 bases between. From germline, CDR1 is MNHEY and CDR2 SVGAGI. CDR3 size: 13 residues. In DNA, the CDR3 is TGTGCCAGCAGGCGGACAGAAAAAAACATTCAGTACTTC. This gives the protein CASRRTEKNIQYF.

The chain combines TRBV10-3 with TRBJ1-1; D possibly corresponds to TRBD1 (6 bases). Germline V gene lookup returns CDR1 ENHRY and CDR2 SYGVKD. V lost 3 bases, J lost 4 bases, and 12 bases lay in between. The CDR3 has 14 residues. The DNA of the CDR3 is TGTGCCATCAGTGAAACAGGGAGCCCCACTGAAGCTTTCTTT. It yields the protein CAISETGSPTEAFF.

About this clone itself: Other DNA variants within this sample encode the same CDR3. CDR3 amino acids: CASSQGLAGGYEQYF. The DNA of the CDR3 is TGTGCCAGCAGCCAGGGACTAGCGGGGGGATACGAGCAGTACTTC. The chain combines TRBV7-9 with TRBJ2-7, with 15 bases lining up with TRBD2. After removal of 5 bases from V and 4 bases from J, the junction contained 3 bases not matched to a gene. Germline V gene sequence: CDR1 SEHNR, CDR2 FQNEAQ (reference sequence). The CDR3 runs to 15 residues.

V usage is TRBV7-8 and J usage is TRBJ1-1; weak D call: TRBD1 (5 bases). Germline V CDR1 and CDR2: SGHVS, FQNEAQ. Trimming stripped 1 base from V and 4 bases from J, with 7 bases between. The CDR3 consists of 13 residues. The CDR3 DNA is TGTGCCAGCAGCTTAGTAGGGGTCACTGAAGCTTTCTTT. The encoded protein is CASSLVGVTEAFF.

This rearrangement joins TRBV7-9 to TRBJ2-7; 8 nucleotides match TRBD1. J gave up 2 bases and V 0 bases, and 3 bases lay outside the gene matches. This CDR3 is 15 amino acids long. Germline CDR1 is SEHNR and CDR2 is FQNEAQ (reference sequence). DNA for the CDR3: TGTGCCAGCAGCTTAGCCCAGGGGGCAACCTACGAGCAGTACTTC. Encoded protein: CASSLAQGATYEQYF.

This clone was seen only a few times. Different DNA sequences within this sample yield the same CDR3. The chain is built from TRBV5-1 and TRBJ1-1; no reliable D call. V was cut by 0 bases and J by 1 base, with 7 bases left in between. Germline CDR1 reads SGHRS; CDR2 reads YFSETQ. The length of the CDR3 is 14 residues. The CDR3 loop reads CASSLGGKNTEAFF. The CDR3 DNA sequence: TGCGCCAGCAGCTTGGGAGGGAAGAACACTGAAGCTTTCTTT.

The chain recombines TRBV27 with TRBJ1-5, with D possibly being TRBD1 (6 bases). The CDR3 consists of 15 residues. CDR1 MNHEY and CDR2 SMNVEV come from the germline V gene (reference sequence). Trimming removed 1 base at V and 4 bases at J, with 11 bases between. The chain's CDR3 is CASSLFGQPNQPQHF. CDR3 nucleotide sequence: TGTGCCAGCAGTTTATTTGGACAGCCTAATCAGCCCCAGCATTTT.

This rearrangement joins TRBV11-3 to TRBJ2-7; TRBD1 might be the D (6 bases). V lost 1 base and J lost 6, with 10 bases in between. The V gene's germline CDR1 is SGHNT and CDR2 YENEEA. This CDR3 comprises 13 residues. In DNA form, the CDR3 reads TGTGCCAGCAGCTTAGGGCTAGGGGGCGAGCAGTACTTC. Its protein product is CASSLGLGGEQYF.

The gene calls are TRBV7-2 and TRBJ2-5; 9 nucleotides match TRBD2. The CDR3 runs 16 residues. From germline, CDR1 is SGHTA and CDR2 FQGNSA. Germline trimming cut 1 base from V and 5 bases from J; bases unmatched to any gene: 8. The CDR3 spells CASSLEGSGGVETQYF. CDR3 nucleotides: TGTGCCAGCAGCTTAGAAGGTAGCGGGGGCGTCGAGACCCAGTACTTC.